What follows are 11 T cell receptor beta chains derived from one specimen sequenced in a study of blood T cell repertoires in COVID-19. Sequenced by immunoSEQ multiplex PCR; TCRdb stores in-frame clones only, minus some. The table includes about 310,000 clones, around 90% detected once. Sequenced sample: PBMCs or T cells enriched from blood (not recorded which). The receptors originated from a woman between 18 and 29 years old with acute COVID-19.

The chain uses TRBV28 and TRBJ1-5; 7 nucleotides align to TRBD1. V gave up 2 bases and J gave up 7 bases; unmatched junction bases: 8. The CDR3 has 15 amino acids. Germline V gene data show CDR1 as MDHEN and CDR2 as SYDVKM. The CDR3 loop reads CASSLPRGERQPQHF. As DNA, the CDR3 is TGTGCCAGCAGTTTACCCAGGGGGGAGCGGCAGCCCCAGCATTTT.

The chain uses TRBV2 and TRBJ2-7, with 9 bases lining up with TRBD2. Germline V gives CDR1 SNHLY, CDR2 FYNNEI. The CDR3 sequence is 13 residues long. The J segment lost 7 bases and the V segment lost 6 bases, leaving 7 bases of the junction unmatched. The CDR3 sequence: CASSPSAGGEQYF. DNA of the CDR3: TGTGCCAGCAGCCCCTCCGCGGGGGGGGAGCAGTACTTC. Supplemented by reference TRBV2 and TRBJ2-7, the full variable domain reads EPEVTQTPSHQVTQMGQEVILRCVPISNHLYFYWYRQILGQKVEFLVSFYNNEISEKSEIFDDQFSVERPDGSNFTLKIRSTKLEDSAMYFCASSPSAGGEQYFGPGTRLTVT.

The J gene is TRBJ2-5, the V gene TRBV5-8; the D gene is possibly TRBD1 (6 bases). This CDR3 has 12 residues. From germline, CDR1 is SGHTS and CDR2 YDEGEE. Trimming stripped 8 bases from V and 5 bases from J, with 13 bases between. The chain's CDR3 is CASQGIGETQYF. The CDR3 DNA reads as TGTGCCAGTCAGGGGATTGGGGAGACCCAGTACTTC.

The V call is TRBV19, the J call TRBJ1-5, with 8 bases matching TRBD1. Germline V gene data show CDR1 as LNHDA and CDR2 as SQIVND (reference sequence). The CDR3 contains 15 residues. The trim removed 6 bases at V and 1 base at J, leaving 5 bases unmatched. The CDR3 DNA sequence: TGTGCCAGTAGGGGAACAGGGGGGAGCAATCAGCCCCAGCATTTT. Translation: CASRGTGGSNQPQHF.

V usage is TRBV15 and J usage is TRBJ1-3; D might be TRBD1 (6 bases). CDR1 and CDR2 from the germline V gene are LNHNV and YYDKDF (reference sequence). The CDR3 runs to 15 residues. V lost 0 bases and J 2 bases, leaving 8 bases between the germline ends. DNA for the CDR3: TGTGCCACCAGCAGAGATACAGGGCCTGGAAACACCATATATTTT. This gives the protein CATSRDTGPGNTIYF.

This clone appeared a few times. V and J are TRBV18 and TRBJ1-5; TRBD1 matches at 7 bases. The CDR3 has 17 amino acids. The V gene end was trimmed by 3 bases and the J gene end by 3 bases; junction bases not matched to a gene: 11. CDR1 KGHSH and CDR2 LQKENI come from the germline V gene. As DNA, the CDR3 is TGTGCCAGCTCACCGCCAGAGGGGGCGGATAACAATCAGCCCCAGCATTTT. Residues: CASSPPEGADNNQPQHF.

The chain combines TRBV5-1 with TRBJ2-3; 14 nucleotides match TRBD2. The CDR3 is 17 residues long. Germline CDR1 reads SGHRS; CDR2 reads YFSETQ. The V gene end was trimmed by 0 bases and the J gene end by 6 bases; junction bases not matched to a gene: 6. Here the CDR3 DNA reads TGCGCCAGCAGCTTGGCGGCGGGACTAGCGGGAGCTGATACGCAGTATTTT. Protein: CASSLAAGLAGADTQYF.

The chain has TRBV11-3 and TRBJ2-3, with D possibly matching TRBD2 (7 bases). In germline, CDR1 is SGHNT, CDR2 YENEEA. Deletions cut 2 bases from V and 5 bases from J, with 17 bases between. The CDR3 consists of 16 residues. CDR3 DNA sequence: TGTGCCAGCAGCTTAAGTGGGGGGGCCGGGAAAGATACGCAGTATTTT. The encoded protein is CASSLSGGAGKDTQYF.

The chain is built from TRBV5-1 and TRBJ1-2, with D tentatively TRBD1 (6 bases). The V end was cut by 5 bases, the J end by 5 bases, with 22 bases between. The germline V gene encodes CDR1 SGHRS and CDR2 YFSETQ. This CDR3 contains 16 residues. The CDR3 DNA sequence: TGCGCCAGCAGGCTTTCATCGGGACACGCGTTATATGGCTACACCTTC. Translated, it gives CASRLSSGHALYGYTF.

The chain is built from TRBV10-3 and TRBJ1-5, with no clear D. The CDR3 is 15 amino acids. Germline loops: CDR1 ENHRY, CDR2 SYGVKD. Trimming took off 0 bases at V and 0 bases at J, with 6 bases between the two ends. CDR3 sequence: CAISESENSNQPQHF. The CDR3 DNA is TGTGCCATCAGTGAGTCGGAGAATAGCAATCAGCCCCAGCATTTT.

The gene calls are TRBV19 and TRBJ1-4; no clear D. V lost 4 bases and J lost 4, with 13 bases in between. Germline CDR1 is LNHDA and CDR2 is SQIVND (reference sequence). There are 15 residues in the CDR3. Here the CDR3 reads CASSTRPGGNEKLFF. CDR3 DNA sequence: TGTGCCAGTAGTACTAGACCCGGCGGTAATGAAAAACTGTTTTTT.